A selection of T cell receptor beta chains follows, all from one sample in a study of blood T cell repertoires in COVID-19. Some clones are missing from TCRdb's copy, which holds only in-frame ones; the method was immunoSEQ multiplex PCR. The table records 65,000 to 85,000 clones, 88% of them present only once. Material for sequencing was peripheral blood. The receptors derive from a human donor in a cohort sampled during active COVID-19. Each CDR3 is given with its conserved first and last residue. The D gene is left open where the match is weak. Not all rows give a size; the values are once, few, many and, for expanded clones, a class.

abundance: .; j_gene: TRBJ2-7; d_gene: TRBD2; v_gene: TRBV27; CDR3aa: CASKLLAGGDSPSYEQYF; CDR3nt: TGTGCCAGCAAACTCCTAGCGGGAGGGGATTCTCCCTCCTACGAGCAGTACTTC
abundance: .; j_gene: TRBJ2-5; d_gene: .; v_gene: TRBV6-6; CDR3aa: CASSPRGFQETQYF; CDR3nt: TGTGCCAGCAGTCCCCGCGGTTTTCAAGAGACCCAGTACTTC
abundance: .; j_gene: TRBJ2-7; d_gene: TRBD2; v_gene: TRBV6-5; CDR3aa: CASRGTSGSEQYF; CDR3nt: TGTGCCAGCAGGGGGACTAGCGGGAGCGAGCAGTACTTC
abundance: .; j_gene: TRBJ2-5; d_gene: .; v_gene: TRBV19; CDR3aa: CASSKGRQETQYF; CDR3nt: TGTGCCAGTAGTAAAGGGAGGCAAGAGACCCAGTACTTC
abundance: few; j_gene: TRBJ2-7; d_gene: TRBD2; v_gene: TRBV10-3; CDR3aa: CAIRGERGGHEQYF; CDR3nt: TGTGCCATCAGGGGGGAGCGGGGGGGCCACGAGCAGTACTTC
abundance: .; j_gene: TRBJ1-6; d_gene: .; v_gene: TRBV6-5; CDR3aa: CASSLWTHGDSPLHF; CDR3nt: TGTGCCAGCAGTCTATGGACTCACGGGGATTCACCCCTCCACTTT
abundance: .; j_gene: TRBJ2-7; d_gene: .; v_gene: TRBV19; CDR3aa: CASRKSSSYEQYF; CDR3nt: TGTGCCAGTAGGAAATCTAGCTCCTACGAGCAGTACTTC
abundance: .; j_gene: TRBJ2-7; d_gene: .; v_gene: TRBV11-2; CDR3aa: CASSLRPSYEQYF; CDR3nt: TGTGCCAGCAGCTTACGTCCTTCCTACGAGCAGTACTTC
abundance: .; j_gene: TRBJ2-5; d_gene: .; v_gene: TRBV23-1; CDR3aa: CASKTQYF; CDR3nt: TGCGCCAGTAAGACCCAGTACTTC
abundance: .; j_gene: TRBJ2-7; d_gene: TRBD1; v_gene: TRBV5-4; CDR3aa: CASNQGASAYEQYF; CDR3nt: TGTGCCAGCAACCAGGGGGCTTCCGCCTACGAGCAGTACTTC
abundance: .; j_gene: TRBJ2-2; d_gene: .; v_gene: TRBV6-5; CDR3aa: CASWRRNTGELFF; CDR3nt: TGTGCCAGCTGGAGACGAAACACCGGGGAGCTGTTTTTT
abundance: .; j_gene: TRBJ2-3; d_gene: .; v_gene: TRBV13; CDR3aa: CASRQVSTDTQYF; CDR3nt: TGTGCCAGCCGACAGGTTAGCACAGATACGCAGTATTTT
abundance: .; j_gene: TRBJ1-5; d_gene: TRBD1; v_gene: TRBV19; CDR3aa: CASSGTGGADQPQHF; CDR3nt: TGTGCCAGTAGTGGAACAGGGGGCGCGGATCAGCCCCAGCATTTT
abundance: .; j_gene: TRBJ1-2; d_gene: .; v_gene: TRBV7-8; CDR3aa: CASSLVAQTAYGYTF; CDR3nt: TGTGCCAGCAGCTTAGTAGCTCAGACGGCCTATGGCTACACCTTC
abundance: .; j_gene: TRBJ1-5; d_gene: .; v_gene: TRBV28; CDR3aa: CASSLPPGQPQHF; CDR3nt: TGTGCCAGCAGTTTACCACCAGGTCAGCCCCAGCATTTT
abundance: .; j_gene: TRBJ1-4; d_gene: .; v_gene: TRBV7-9; CDR3aa: CASSFPATNEKLFF; CDR3nt: TGTGCCAGCAGCTTCCCTGCAACTAATGAAAAACTGTTTTTT